Listed below are T cell receptor beta chains from one sample, sequenced in a study of graft-versus-host responses after intestinal transplantation. TCRdb keeps only in-frame clones here, not all; method: immunoSEQ multiplex PCR. The data contain over 75,000 clones, about 90% of them seen just once; the ten biggest clones take up roughly 0.07%. These TCRs are of unknown antigen specificity. The sample consisted of unstimulated CD8+ T cells sorted from spleen or lymph node cells, taken before transplant. The receptors were sampled from a human donor who was the organ donor for an intestinal transplant. Each CDR3 is given with its conserved first and last residue. The D gene is left open where the match is weak. Some rows have no size entry. The others give once, few or many, or a class for an expanded clone.

d_call: TRBD1; clone_size: -; v_call: TRBV29-1; j_call: TRBJ2-1; cdr3_aa: CSVRTGVYNEQFF; cdr3_nt: TGCAGCGTACGGACAGGGGTATACAATGAGCAGTTCTTC
d_call: -; clone_size: once; v_call: TRBV9; j_call: TRBJ1-5; cdr3_aa: CASSVGLRANQPQHF; cdr3_nt: TGTGCCAGCAGCGTAGGTCTGAGGGCAAATCAGCCCCAGCATTTT
d_call: TRBD2; clone_size: -; v_call: TRBV27; j_call: TRBJ2-1; cdr3_aa: CASSLGLAGEQFF; cdr3_nt: TGTGCCAGCAGTTTGGGGCTAGCGGGAGAGCAGTTCTTC
d_call: -; clone_size: -; v_call: TRBV27; j_call: TRBJ2-3; cdr3_aa: CASSLGSAFTDTQYF; cdr3_nt: TGTGCCAGCAGTTTAGGTAGCGCGTTCACAGATACGCAGTATTTT
d_call: -; clone_size: once; v_call: TRBV28; j_call: TRBJ1-2; cdr3_aa: CASQNGGNYGYTF; cdr3_nt: TGTGCCAGCCAAAACGGGGGTAACTATGGCTACACCTTC
d_call: -; clone_size: -; v_call: TRBV7-9; j_call: TRBJ2-7; cdr3_aa: CASSLFKPYEQYF; cdr3_nt: TGTGCCAGCAGCTTATTCAAGCCCTACGAGCAGTACTTC
d_call: TRBD2; clone_size: -; v_call: TRBV6-5; j_call: TRBJ2-1; cdr3_aa: CASRQRESSYNEQFF; cdr3_nt: TGTGCCAGCAGGCAGCGGGAGAGCTCCTACAATGAGCAGTTCTTC
d_call: -; clone_size: -; v_call: TRBV7-9; j_call: TRBJ1-2; cdr3_aa: CASSFSGNYGYTF; cdr3_nt: TGTGCCAGCAGCTTCTCAGGGAACTATGGCTACACCTTC
d_call: -; clone_size: -; v_call: TRBV21-1; j_call: TRBJ2-7; cdr3_aa: CARDPGPSSYEQYF; cdr3_nt: TGTGCCAGAGATCCAGGGCCCAGCTCCTACGAGCAGTACTTC
d_call: TRBD1; clone_size: -; v_call: TRBV28; j_call: TRBJ1-2; cdr3_aa: CASSFSGTGDGYTF; cdr3_nt: TGTGCCAGCAGTTTTTCCGGGACAGGGGATGGCTACACCTTC
d_call: TRBD2; clone_size: -; v_call: TRBV5-6; j_call: TRBJ2-5; cdr3_aa: CASSSLAGGPWETQYF; cdr3_nt: TGTGCCAGCAGCTCTCTAGCGGGGGGGCCTTGGGAGACCCAGTACTTC
d_call: -; clone_size: -; v_call: TRBV27; j_call: TRBJ2-4; cdr3_aa: CASSLGRSLAKNIQYF; cdr3_nt: TGTGCCAGCAGTTTAGGGAGGTCCTTAGCCAAAAACATTCAGTACTTC
d_call: TRBD2; clone_size: -; v_call: TRBV7-8; j_call: TRBJ2-3; cdr3_aa: CASSSWTSGSPNTDTQYF; cdr3_nt: TGTGCCAGCAGCTCATGGACTAGCGGGAGTCCTAACACAGATACGCAGTATTTT
d_call: -; clone_size: -; v_call: TRBV5-1; j_call: TRBJ2-7; cdr3_aa: CASSPIFLFEDEQYF; cdr3_nt: TGCGCCAGCAGCCCCATCTTTTTGTTTGAGGACGAGCAGTACTTC
d_call: -; clone_size: once; v_call: TRBV28; j_call: TRBJ1-2; cdr3_aa: CASTQTGNEHYGYTF; cdr3_nt: TGTGCCAGCACCCAAACAGGGAATGAACACTATGGCTACACCTTC
d_call: -; clone_size: -; v_call: TRBV5-6; j_call: TRBJ1-1; cdr3_aa: CASRRGGTEAFF; cdr3_nt: TGTGCCAGCAGGCGGGGGGGAACTGAAGCTTTCTTT
d_call: TRBD1; clone_size: -; v_call: TRBV5-8; j_call: TRBJ2-1; cdr3_aa: CASRGQGYNEQFF; cdr3_nt: TGTGCCAGCAGGGGACAGGGGTACAATGAGCAGTTCTTC